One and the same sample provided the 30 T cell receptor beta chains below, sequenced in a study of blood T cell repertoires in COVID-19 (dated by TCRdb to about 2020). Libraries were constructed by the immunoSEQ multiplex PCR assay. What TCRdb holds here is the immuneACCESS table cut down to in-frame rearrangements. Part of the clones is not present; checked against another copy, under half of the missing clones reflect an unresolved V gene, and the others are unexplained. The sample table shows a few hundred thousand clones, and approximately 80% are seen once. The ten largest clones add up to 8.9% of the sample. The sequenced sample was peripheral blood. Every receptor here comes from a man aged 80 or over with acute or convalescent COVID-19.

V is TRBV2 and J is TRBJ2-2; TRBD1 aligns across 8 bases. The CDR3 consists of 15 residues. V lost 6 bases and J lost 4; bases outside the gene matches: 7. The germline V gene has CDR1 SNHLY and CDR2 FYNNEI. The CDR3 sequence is CASRSQGAGTGELFF. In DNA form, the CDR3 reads TGTGCCAGCAGATCCCAGGGGGCTGGCACCGGGGAGCTGTTTTTT. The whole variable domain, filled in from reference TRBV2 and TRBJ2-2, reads EPEVTQTPSHQVTQMGQEVILRCVPISNHLYFYWYRQILGQKVEFLVSFYNNEISEKSEIFDDQFSVERPDGSNFTLKIRSTKLEDSAMYFCASRSQGAGTGELFFGEGSRLTVL.

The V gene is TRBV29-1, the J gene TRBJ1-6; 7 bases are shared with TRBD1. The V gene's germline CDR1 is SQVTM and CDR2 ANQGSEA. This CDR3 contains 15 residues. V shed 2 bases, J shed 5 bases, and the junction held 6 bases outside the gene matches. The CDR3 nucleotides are TGCAGCGTTGAAATGGTGAGGGGGCATAATTCACCCCTCCACTTT. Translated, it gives CSVEMVRGHNSPLHF.

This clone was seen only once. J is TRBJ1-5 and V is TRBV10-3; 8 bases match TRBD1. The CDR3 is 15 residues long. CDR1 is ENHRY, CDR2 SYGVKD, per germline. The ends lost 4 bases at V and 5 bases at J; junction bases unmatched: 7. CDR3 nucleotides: TGTGCCATCAGTGCAGACAGGGGTCCATATCAGCCCCAGCATTTT. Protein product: CAISADRGPYQPQHF.

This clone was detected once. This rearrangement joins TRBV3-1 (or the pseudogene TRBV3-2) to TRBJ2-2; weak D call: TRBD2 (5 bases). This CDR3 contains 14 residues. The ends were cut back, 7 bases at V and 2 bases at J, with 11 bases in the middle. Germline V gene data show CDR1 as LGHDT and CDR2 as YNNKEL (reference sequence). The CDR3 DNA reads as TGTGCCAGCAAGCCTAGCCGAAACACCGGGGAGCTGTTTTTT. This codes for CASKPSRNTGELFF.

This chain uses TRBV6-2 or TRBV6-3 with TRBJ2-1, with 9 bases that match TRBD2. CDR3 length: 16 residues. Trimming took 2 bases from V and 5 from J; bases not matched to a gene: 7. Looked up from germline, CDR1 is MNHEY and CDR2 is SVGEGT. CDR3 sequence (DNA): TGTGCCAGCAGTTACACCATAGCGGGGGCCGACAATGAGCAGTTCTTC. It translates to CASSYTIAGADNEQFF.

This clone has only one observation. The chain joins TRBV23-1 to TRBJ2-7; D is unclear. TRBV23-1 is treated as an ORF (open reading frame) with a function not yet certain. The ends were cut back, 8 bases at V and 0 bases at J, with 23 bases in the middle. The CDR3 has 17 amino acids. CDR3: CASANAGNRESSYEQYF. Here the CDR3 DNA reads TGCGCCAGCGCCAACGCAGGTAACCGTGAGAGCTCCTACGAGCAGTACTTC.

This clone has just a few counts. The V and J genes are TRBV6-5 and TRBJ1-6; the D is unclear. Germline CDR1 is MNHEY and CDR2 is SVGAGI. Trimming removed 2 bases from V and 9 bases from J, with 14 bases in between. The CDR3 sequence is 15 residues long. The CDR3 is CASSYLFSRSSPLHF. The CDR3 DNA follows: TGTGCCAGCAGTTACCTCTTCTCAAGGAGTTCACCCCTCCACTTT.

CDR3 in amino acids: CASSYSGRRANSPLHF. The CDR3 DNA sequence: TGTGCCAGCAGTTACAGTGGCAGGCGTGCCAATTCACCCCTCCACTTT. The J gene is TRBJ1-6, the V gene TRBV6-5, with no clear D. The germline V and J ends were trimmed by 2 bases and 7 bases, with 15 bases remaining between them. This CDR3 region has 16 residues. Germline loops: CDR1 MNHEY, CDR2 SVGAGI.

The chain's CDR3 is CASASGGTSGYEQYF. The DNA for the CDR3 is TGTGCCAGCGCGAGCGGCGGGACTAGCGGCTACGAGCAGTACTTC. The rearrangement links TRBV6-6 to TRBJ2-7; 11 bases fit TRBD2. The CDR3 extends over 15 amino acids. Germline CDR1 is MNHNY and CDR2 is SVGAGI (reference sequence). V lost 8 bases and J lost 3; bases outside the gene matches: 9.

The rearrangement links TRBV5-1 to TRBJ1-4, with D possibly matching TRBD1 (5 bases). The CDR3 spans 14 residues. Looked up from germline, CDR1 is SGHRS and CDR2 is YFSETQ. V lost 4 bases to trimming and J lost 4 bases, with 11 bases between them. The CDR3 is CASSPGTYNEKLFF. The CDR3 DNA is TGCGCCAGCAGCCCCGGGACTTATAATGAAAAACTGTTTTTT.

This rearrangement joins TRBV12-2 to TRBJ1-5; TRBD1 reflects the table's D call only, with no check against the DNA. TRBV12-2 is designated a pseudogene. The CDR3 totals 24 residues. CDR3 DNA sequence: TGTGCAAGTCGCTTAGCCCCGGGACAGGGGATGGGCGGCTCGTGTAATTCGGGCAATCAGCCCCAGCATTTT. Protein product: CASRLAPGQGMGGSCNSGNQPQHF.

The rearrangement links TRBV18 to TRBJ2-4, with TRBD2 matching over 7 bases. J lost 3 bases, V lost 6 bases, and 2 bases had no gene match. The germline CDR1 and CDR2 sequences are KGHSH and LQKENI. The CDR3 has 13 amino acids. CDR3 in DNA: TGTGCCAGCTCTACTAGCGACAAAAACATTCAGTACTTC. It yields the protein CASSTSDKNIQYF.

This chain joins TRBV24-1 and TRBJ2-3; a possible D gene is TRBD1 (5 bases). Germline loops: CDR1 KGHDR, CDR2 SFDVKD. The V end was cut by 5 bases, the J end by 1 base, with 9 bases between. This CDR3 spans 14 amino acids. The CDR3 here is CATSAAGRTDTQYF. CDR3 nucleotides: TGTGCCACCAGTGCGGCAGGGCGCACAGATACGCAGTATTTT.

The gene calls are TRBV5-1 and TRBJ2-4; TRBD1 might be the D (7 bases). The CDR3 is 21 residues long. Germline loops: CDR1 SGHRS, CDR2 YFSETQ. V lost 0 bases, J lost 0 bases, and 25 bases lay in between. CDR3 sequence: CASSLGSLGGQSQLAKNIQYF. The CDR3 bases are TGCGCCAGCAGCTTGGGGTCTCTGGGGGGACAGTCTCAACTAGCCAAAAACATTCAGTACTTC.

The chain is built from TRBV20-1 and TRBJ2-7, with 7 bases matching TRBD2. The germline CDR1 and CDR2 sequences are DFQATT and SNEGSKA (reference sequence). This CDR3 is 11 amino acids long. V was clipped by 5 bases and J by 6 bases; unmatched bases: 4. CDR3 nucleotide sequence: TGCAGTGCTTCGGGGGGATCCGAGCAGTACTTC. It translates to CSASGGSEQYF.

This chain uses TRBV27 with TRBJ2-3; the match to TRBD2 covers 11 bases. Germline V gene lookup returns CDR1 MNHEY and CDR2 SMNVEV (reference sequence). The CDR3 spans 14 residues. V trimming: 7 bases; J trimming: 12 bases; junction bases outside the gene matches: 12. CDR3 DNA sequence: TGTGCCAGCAAACCCGGGACTAGCGGTTACCCCCAGTATTTT. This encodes CASKPGTSGYPQYF.

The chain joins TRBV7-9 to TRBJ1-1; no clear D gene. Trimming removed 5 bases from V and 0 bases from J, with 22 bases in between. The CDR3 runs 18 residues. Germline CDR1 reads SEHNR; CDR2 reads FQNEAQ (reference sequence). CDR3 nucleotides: TGTGCCAGCAGCCCTCGTGGTGTCCGGAGCCCCATGAACACTGAAGCTTTCTTT. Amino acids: CASSPRGVRSPMNTEAFF.

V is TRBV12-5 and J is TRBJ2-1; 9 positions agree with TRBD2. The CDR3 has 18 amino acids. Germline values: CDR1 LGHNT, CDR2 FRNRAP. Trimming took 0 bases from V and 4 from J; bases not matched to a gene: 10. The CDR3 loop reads CASGLVLGSGGLYNEQFF. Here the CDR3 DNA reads TGTGCTAGTGGTTTGGTACTGGGTAGCGGGGGCCTATACAATGAGCAGTTCTTC. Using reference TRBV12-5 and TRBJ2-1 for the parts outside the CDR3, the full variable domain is DARVTQTPRHKVTEMGQEVTMRCQPILGHNTVFWYRQTMMQGLELLAYFRNRAPLDDSGMPKDRFSAEMPDATLATLKIQPSEPRDSAVYFCASGLVLGSGGLYNEQFFGPGTRLTVL.

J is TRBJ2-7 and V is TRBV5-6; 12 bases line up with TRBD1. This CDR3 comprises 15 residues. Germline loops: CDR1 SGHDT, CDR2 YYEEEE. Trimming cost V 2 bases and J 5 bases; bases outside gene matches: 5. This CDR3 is CASSFPGTGGNEQYF. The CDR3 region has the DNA TGTGCCAGCAGCTTTCCTGGGACAGGGGGCAACGAGCAGTACTTC.

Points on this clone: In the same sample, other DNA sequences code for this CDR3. CDR3 loop: CASSPGGYGYTF. The DNA for the CDR3 is TGTGCCAGCAGCCCAGGGGGCTATGGCTACACCTTC. The chain is built from TRBV3-1 (or the pseudogene TRBV3-2) and TRBJ1-2; 7 bases are a match to TRBD1. Per germline, CDR1 LGHDT and CDR2 YNNKEL (reference sequence). V was pared by 4 bases and J by 4 bases, with 0 bases of the junction left unmatched. CDR3 size: 12 residues.

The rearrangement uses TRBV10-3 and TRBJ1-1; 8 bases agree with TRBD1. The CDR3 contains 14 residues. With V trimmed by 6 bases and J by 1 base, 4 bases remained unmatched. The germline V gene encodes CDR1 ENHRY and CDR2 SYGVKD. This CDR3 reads CAIRGDRGNTEAFF. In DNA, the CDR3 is TGTGCCATCAGGGGAGACAGGGGGAACACTGAAGCTTTCTTT.

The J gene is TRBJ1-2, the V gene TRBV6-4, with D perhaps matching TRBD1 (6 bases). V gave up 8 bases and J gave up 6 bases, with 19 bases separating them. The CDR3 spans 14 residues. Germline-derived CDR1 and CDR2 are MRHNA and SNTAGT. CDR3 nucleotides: TGTGCCAGCTCACGGGACACCACCGGGGATGGCTACACCTTC. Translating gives CASSRDTTGDGYTF.

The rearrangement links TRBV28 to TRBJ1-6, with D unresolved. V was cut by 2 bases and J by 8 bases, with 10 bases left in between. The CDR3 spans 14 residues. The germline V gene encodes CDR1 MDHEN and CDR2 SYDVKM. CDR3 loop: CASSLRTSHSPLHF. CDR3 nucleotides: TGTGCCAGCAGTTTAAGGACTTCCCATTCACCCCTCCACTTT.

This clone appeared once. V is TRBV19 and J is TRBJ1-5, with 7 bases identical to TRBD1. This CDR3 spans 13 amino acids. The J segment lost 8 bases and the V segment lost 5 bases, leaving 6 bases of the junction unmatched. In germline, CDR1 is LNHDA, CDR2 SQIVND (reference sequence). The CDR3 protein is CASSVFTGEPQHF. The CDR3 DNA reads TGTGCCAGTAGTGTTTTTACAGGGGAGCCCCAGCATTTT.

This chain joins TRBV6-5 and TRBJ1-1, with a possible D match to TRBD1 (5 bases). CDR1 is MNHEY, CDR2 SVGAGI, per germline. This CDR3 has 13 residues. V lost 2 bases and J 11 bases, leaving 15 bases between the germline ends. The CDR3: CASSYQNRGKAFF. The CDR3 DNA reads TGTGCCAGCAGTTACCAGAACCGGGGGAAGGCTTTCTTT.

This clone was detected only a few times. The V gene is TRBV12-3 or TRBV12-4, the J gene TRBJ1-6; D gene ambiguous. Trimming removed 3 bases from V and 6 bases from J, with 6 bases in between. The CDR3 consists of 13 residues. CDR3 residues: CASSFSRNSPLHF. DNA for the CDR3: TGTGCCAGCAGTTTTAGCCGTAATTCACCCCTCCACTTT.

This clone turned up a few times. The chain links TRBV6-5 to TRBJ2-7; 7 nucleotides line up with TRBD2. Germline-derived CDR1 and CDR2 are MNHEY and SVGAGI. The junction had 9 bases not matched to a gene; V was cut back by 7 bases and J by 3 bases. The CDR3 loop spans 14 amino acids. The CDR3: CASNPSGLIYEQYF. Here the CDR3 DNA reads TGTGCCAGCAACCCTAGCGGCCTGATCTACGAGCAGTACTTC.

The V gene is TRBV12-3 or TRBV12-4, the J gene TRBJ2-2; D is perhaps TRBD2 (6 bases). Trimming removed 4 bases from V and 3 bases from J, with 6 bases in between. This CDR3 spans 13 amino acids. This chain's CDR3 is CASSWEDTGELFF. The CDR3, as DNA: TGTGCCAGCAGTTGGGAGGACACCGGGGAGCTGTTTTTT.

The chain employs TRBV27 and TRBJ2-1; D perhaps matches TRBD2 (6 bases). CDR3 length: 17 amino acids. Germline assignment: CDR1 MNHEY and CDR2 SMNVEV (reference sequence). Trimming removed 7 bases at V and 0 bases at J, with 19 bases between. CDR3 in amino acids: CASTPTRGTRSYNEQFF. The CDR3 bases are TGTGCCAGCACCCCCACCCGGGGGACCCGCTCCTACAATGAGCAGTTCTTC.

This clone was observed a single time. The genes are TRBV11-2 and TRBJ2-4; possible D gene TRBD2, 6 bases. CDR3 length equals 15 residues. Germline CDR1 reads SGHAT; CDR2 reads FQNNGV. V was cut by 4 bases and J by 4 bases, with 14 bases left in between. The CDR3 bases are TGTGCCAGCAGCTGGGCGGGGTTAGTGAAAAACATTCAGTACTTC. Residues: CASSWAGLVKNIQYF.